This T cell receptor beta chain derives from a study of shared clonotypes between healthy human individuals. Germline loops: CDR1 MGHDK, CDR2 SYGVNS. V was shortened by 4 bases and J by 4 bases, with 20 bases between the two germline ends. CDR3 length equals 17 residues. Sequencing used immunoSEQ multiplex PCR; TCRdb keeps in-frame clones, though not all of them. The data hold fewer than 1.4 million clones, with around 78% observed a single time. The count of this clone is one. Sequences were obtained from memory CD4+ T cells from PBMCs. Subset: CD45RA-negative fraction. This TCR was recovered from a man aged 18-30 years in good health. Some clones in this sample may be carry-over from other donors' samples. This chain joins TRBV25-1 and TRBJ2-1; D is unclear. The CDR3 nucleotides read TGTGCCAGCAGTGGCTCGACCTGGAGTGGTCGTTACAATGAGCAGTTCTTC. Translating it yields CASSGSTWSGRYNEQFF.